What follows are 30 T cell receptor beta chains derived from one specimen sequenced in a study of CD8+ T cells in alopecia areata. The authors extracted RNA and reverse transcribed it into cDNA as the sequencing template. TCRdb keeps only in-frame clones here, not all; method: immunoSEQ multiplex PCR. Found here are some 170,000 clones, 63% of them singletons; the top ten hold 1.5% to 2%. The sequencing used CD4+ T cells sorted from blood, collected at week 0. The source is a human donor with alopecia areata.

The chain combines TRBV13 with TRBJ1-2; D gene ambiguous. Per the germline V gene, CDR1 is PRHDT and CDR2 is FYEKMQ (reference sequence). The ends were cut back, 5 bases at V and 7 bases at J, with 17 bases in the middle. This CDR3 region has 14 residues. DNA for the CDR3: TGTGCCAGCAGCCCCCAGGACTCTCCGGCTGGCTACACCTTC. This sequence encodes CASSPQDSPAGYTF.

The chain carries TRBV4-3 and TRBJ1-6, with D maybe TRBD1 (5 bases). CDR1 is LGHNA and CDR2 is YSLEER in the germline V gene. Trimming took off 0 bases at V and 8 bases at J, with 14 bases between the two ends. The CDR3 runs 16 residues. This chain's CDR3 is CASSQDRRGSDSPLHF. For the CDR3, the DNA is TGCGCCAGCAGCCAAGATCGGCGGGGCTCGGATTCACCCCTCCACTTT.

This chain joins TRBV29-1 and TRBJ2-1, with 10 bases aligning to TRBD1. This CDR3 is 15 amino acids long. V shed 3 bases, J shed 4 bases, and the junction held 6 bases outside the gene matches. Germline lookup yields CDR1 SQVTM and CDR2 ANQGSEA. CDR3 bases: TGCAGCGTTGAGGAGACAGGGGGCAGGTACAATGAGCAGTTCTTC. Amino acids: CSVEETGGRYNEQFF.

This chain uses TRBV7-2 with TRBJ2-1; weak D call: TRBD1 (6 bases). CDR1 and CDR2 (germline): SGHTA, FQGNSA. With 5 bases removed from V and 0 bases from J, the gap between germline ends came to 17 bases. CDR3 size: 17 residues. The CDR3 region is CASSPRQGTDSYNEQFF. The CDR3 bases are TGTGCCAGCAGCCCACGTCAGGGGACGGACTCCTACAATGAGCAGTTCTTC.

The J gene is TRBJ2-1, the V gene TRBV2, with TRBD2 matching over 7 bases. The CDR3 spans 14 residues. Trimming at V came to 6 bases and at J to 8 bases, leaving 10 bases not matched to a gene. Germline CDR1 is SNHLY and CDR2 is FYNNEI. CDR3 DNA sequence: TGTGCCAGCAGCTCCCGACTAGCCCCCGATGAGCAGTTCTTC. It yields the protein CASSSRLAPDEQFF.

This clone has more than one count but fewer than ten. The genes are TRBV27 and TRBJ2-5; D unclear. The V gene's germline CDR1 is MNHEY and CDR2 SMNVEV (reference sequence). V lost 4 bases and J lost 4, with 19 bases in between. This CDR3 contains 16 residues. The CDR3 loop is CASSSQGIDPPETQYF. The CDR3 nucleotides are TGTGCCAGCAGTTCCCAAGGGATAGACCCTCCAGAGACCCAGTACTTC.

This chain uses TRBV30 with TRBJ2-2, with a weak D call TRBD1 (5 bases). Germline V lookup: CDR1 GTSNPN, CDR2 SVGIG (reference sequence). Trimming shortened V by 8 bases and J by 6 bases, and 10 bases separated the two germline ends. The CDR3 has 11 amino acids. The CDR3 loop is CAGRASGELFF. CDR3 DNA sequence: TGTGCCGGCAGGGCGTCCGGGGAGCTGTTTTTT.

CDR3 region: CASSPPGQRVHEQYF. The CDR3 nucleotides read TGTGCCAGCTCACCACCGGGACAGAGGGTTCACGAGCAGTACTTC. J is TRBJ2-7 and V is TRBV18; 7 bases line up with TRBD1. The CDR3 contains 15 residues. After removal of 0 bases from V and 5 bases from J, the junction contained 7 bases not matched to a gene. Germline CDR1 reads KGHSH; CDR2 reads LQKENI.

This clone was observed once. The rearrangement links TRBV30 to TRBJ2-2; D is unclear. The V gene's germline CDR1 is GTSNPN and CDR2 SVGIG (reference sequence). V dropped 0 bases and J dropped 7 bases, with 6 bases sitting between them. CDR3 length: 12 amino acids. The CDR3 is CAWSVPLGELFF. CDR3 DNA sequence: TGTGCCTGGAGTGTACCCCTCGGGGAGCTGTTTTTT.

The chain carries TRBV5-1 and TRBJ1-2; D possibly corresponds to TRBD1 (5 bases). Trimming took off 5 bases at V and 5 bases at J, with 19 bases between the two ends. The germline gives CDR1 SGHRS, CDR2 YFSETQ. The CDR3 consists of 15 residues. CDR3 DNA sequence: TGCGCCAGCAGTCCCCGGGCGGGGGAGCTTTATGGCTACACCTTC. The encoded protein is CASSPRAGELYGYTF.

To note about this clone: The sample holds other DNA sequences that translate to the same CDR3. This chain joins TRBV30 and TRBJ2-5; D is uncertain. This CDR3 is built from 12 residues. V lost 0 bases and J 3 bases, leaving 5 bases between the germline ends. Germline V lookup: CDR1 GTSNPN, CDR2 SVGIG (reference sequence). For the CDR3, the DNA is TGTGCCTGGAGTGTATCGGAAGAGACCCAGTACTTC. It translates to CAWSVSEETQYF.

The chain uses TRBV29-1 and TRBJ2-6; either TRBD1 or TRBD2 may fit D (5 bases each). CDR3 length equals 14 residues. CDR1 is SQVTM, CDR2 ANQGSEA, per germline. V was cut by 6 bases and J by 0 bases, with 9 bases left in between. CDR3 sequence: CSVGTGSGANVLTF. CDR3 nucleotides: TGCAGCGTAGGGACGGGCTCTGGGGCCAACGTCCTGACTTTC.

This clone has more than one count but fewer than ten. The chain employs TRBV5-1 and TRBJ2-2; 10 bases line up with TRBD1. Germline values: CDR1 SGHRS, CDR2 YFSETQ. With V trimmed by 1 base and J by 6 bases, 6 bases remained unmatched. CDR3 length equals 16 residues. CDR3 protein: CASSLLGTGASGELFF. DNA for the CDR3: TGCGCCAGCAGCTTGCTTGGGACAGGGGCCTCCGGGGAGCTGTTTTTT.

The CDR3 loop reads CASSRRGVGRPSGWGYTF. In nucleotides, the CDR3 is TGTGCCAGCAGTCGGAGAGGGGTCGGCAGGCCCTCAGGGTGGGGCTACACCTTC. The V and J genes are TRBV7-9 and TRBJ1-2, with TRBD1 as a possible D gene (5 bases). The V and J ends lost 6 bases and 8 bases respectively, with 31 bases between them. This CDR3 region has 18 residues. The germline V gene encodes CDR1 SEHNR and CDR2 FQNEAQ (reference sequence).

The rearrangement uses TRBV9 and TRBJ2-3; D might be TRBD2 (7 bases). Germline V gene sequence: CDR1 SGDLS, CDR2 YYNGEE. The CDR3 is made up of 16 amino acids. Between the trimmed V and J ends, which lost 6 bases and 0 bases, there was a span of 17 bases. Written as DNA, the CDR3 is TGTGCCAGCACCCCTTTGGGGGGGCTTAGCACAGATACGCAGTATTTT. It codes for CASTPLGGLSTDTQYF.

This clone has only a few counts. The V call is TRBV2, the J call TRBJ2-2; D is uncertain. Germline CDR1 reads SNHLY; CDR2 reads FYNNEI. The CDR3 length is 15 residues. V lost 6 bases and J lost 1, with 12 bases in between. CDR3 coding DNA: TGTGCCAGCAGGGCAATAAGGCGGAACACCGGGGAGCTGTTTTTT. Its protein is CASRAIRRNTGELFF.

This clone appeared once. This chain's CDR3 is CASSFDRGPYGYTF. Written as DNA, the CDR3 is TGTGCCAGCAGCTTTGACAGGGGCCCCTATGGCTACACCTTC. This sequence joins TRBV7-2 and TRBJ1-2; the match to TRBD1 covers 8 bases. The germline CDR1 and CDR2 sequences are SGHTA and FQGNSA. This CDR3 spans 14 amino acids. The V gene end was trimmed by 3 bases and the J gene end by 4 bases; junction bases not matched to a gene: 4.

This clone was seen only a few times. This chain uses TRBV29-1 with TRBJ2-3; D remains ambiguous. This CDR3 has 12 amino acids. Germline CDR1 SQVTM, CDR2 ANQGSEA. V was cut by 8 bases and J by 4 bases, with 13 bases left in between. The CDR3 reads CSFSGRADTQYF. In nucleotides, the CDR3 is TGCAGCTTCTCAGGCCGGGCAGATACGCAGTATTTT.

The chain carries TRBV29-1 and TRBJ2-5, with unresolved D. In germline, CDR1 is SQVTM, CDR2 ANQGSEA. Trimming took off 7 bases at V and 5 bases at J, with 11 bases between the two ends. CDR3 length equals 11 residues. The CDR3 here is CSGQRVETQYF. DNA for the CDR3: TGCAGCGGACAACGCGTGGAGACCCAGTACTTC.

This chain joins TRBV23-1 and TRBJ1-2; 9 bases are shared with TRBD1. TRBV23-1 counts as an open reading frame of uncertain function. The junction had 5 bases not matched to a gene; V was cut back by 6 bases and J by 3 bases. The CDR3 is made up of 14 amino acids. CDR3 bases: TGCGCCAGCAGCCGGGACAGGGACGACTATGGCTACACCTTC. Encoded protein: CASSRDRDDYGYTF.

On this clone: This sample includes further DNA sequences coding for the same CDR3. The chain has TRBV30 and TRBJ2-1; no reliable D call. Germline V lookup: CDR1 GTSNPN, CDR2 SVGIG (reference sequence). The CDR3 is made up of 12 amino acids. V was shortened by 2 bases and J by 4 bases, with 6 bases between the two germline ends. This CDR3 reads CAWSRQYNEQFF. The CDR3 DNA reads TGTGCCTGGAGTCGTCAGTACAATGAGCAGTTCTTC.

The rearrangement joins TRBV5-1 to TRBJ2-6; D not resolved. The V gene's germline CDR1 is SGHRS and CDR2 YFSETQ. The CDR3 is 18 amino acids. V was pared by 0 bases and J by 2 bases, with 15 bases between. CDR3 in amino acids: CASSLEGLVGAGANVLTF. In DNA, the CDR3 is TGCGCCAGCAGCTTGGAGGGTCTAGTTGGGGCTGGGGCCAACGTCCTGACTTTC.

This clone was detected a few times. The chain recombines TRBV10-3 with TRBJ1-1, with 7 bases identical to TRBD1. CDR3 length: 15 residues. After removal of 4 bases from V and 7 bases from J, the junction contained 12 bases not matched to a gene. Per germline, CDR1 ENHRY and CDR2 SYGVKD. The CDR3 here is CAISAFPGQVNEAFF. The CDR3, as DNA: TGTGCCATCAGTGCTTTTCCAGGACAGGTCAATGAAGCTTTCTTT.

The chain is built from TRBV27 and TRBJ2-7, with a weak D call TRBD2 (7 bases). The germline V gene has CDR1 MNHEY and CDR2 SMNVEV (reference sequence). V dropped 8 bases and J dropped 6 bases, with 20 bases sitting between them. This CDR3 contains 14 residues. Written as DNA, the CDR3 is TGTGCCAGCGGTCCAACAGGGAGGGTTGGCGAGCAGTACTTC. Encoded protein: CASGPTGRVGEQYF.

The chain uses TRBV2 and TRBJ2-7, with D hard to call. V gave up 6 bases and J gave up 0 bases, with 6 bases separating them. The CDR3 covers 12 residues. The germline V gene has CDR1 SNHLY and CDR2 FYNNEI. The CDR3 is CASRLTSYEQYF. Written as DNA, the CDR3 is TGTGCCAGCAGATTGACCTCCTACGAGCAGTACTTC.

The chain employs TRBV23-1 and TRBJ2-7; D is possibly TRBD1 (6 bases). Being an ORF, TRBV23-1 has a function that is uncertain. Trimming shortened V by 7 bases and J by 2 bases, and 12 bases separated the two germline ends. This CDR3 region has 13 residues. The CDR3 DNA sequence: TGCGCCAGCAATCCGACAGGAACCTACGAGCAGTACTTC. Protein product: CASNPTGTYEQYF.

The CDR3 region has the DNA TGTGCCTGGAGGGGGACAGGGGGTTTCACTGAAGCTTTCTTT. Translating gives CAWRGTGGFTEAFF. The V call is TRBV30, the J call TRBJ1-1; 11 bases match TRBD1. The CDR3 has 14 amino acids. V was clipped by 3 bases and J by 4 bases; unmatched bases: 4. CDR1 and CDR2 from the germline V gene are GTSNPN and SVGIG (reference sequence). The full variable domain, with the rest looked up from reference TRBV30 and TRBJ1-1, is SQTIHQWPATLVQPVGSPLSLECTVEGTSNPNLYWYRQAAGRGLQLLFYSVGIGQISSEVPQNLSASRPQDRQFILSSKKLLLSDSGFYLCAWRGTGGFTEAFFGQGTRLTVV.

The rearrangement joins TRBV29-1 to TRBJ1-1; D remains ambiguous. V was shortened by 4 bases and J by 0 bases, with 9 bases between the two germline ends. CDR1 is SQVTM and CDR2 is ANQGSEA in the germline V gene. This CDR3 is built from 13 residues. CDR3 sequence reads: CSVARTMNTEAFF. CDR3 DNA sequence: TGCAGCGTTGCTAGGACCATGAACACTGAAGCTTTCTTT. The full variable domain, with the rest looked up from reference TRBV29-1 and TRBJ1-1, is SAVISQKPSRDICQRGTSLTIQCQVDSQVTMMFWYRQQPGQSLTLIATANQGSEATYESGFVIDKFPISRPNLTFSTLTVSNMSPEDSSIYLCSVARTMNTEAFFGQGTRLTVV.

The chain employs TRBV19 and TRBJ2-7; weak D call: TRBD1 (5 bases). From germline, CDR1 is LNHDA and CDR2 SQIVND (reference sequence). The CDR3 is 13 amino acids. The germline V and J ends were trimmed by 5 bases and 7 bases, with 15 bases remaining between them. CDR3 sequence reads: CASSAFKGKEQYF. DNA for the CDR3: TGTGCCAGTAGTGCCTTCAAGGGGAAGGAGCAGTACTTC.

This clone was observed a handful of times. This chain uses TRBV2 with TRBJ1-2; D ambiguous. This CDR3 comprises 16 residues. CDR1 SNHLY and CDR2 FYNNEI come from the germline V gene. Between the trimmed V and J ends, which lost 4 bases and 8 bases, there was a span of 23 bases. CDR3: CASSVLVSSETGGYTF. The DNA for the CDR3 is TGTGCCAGCAGTGTGTTAGTATCGTCTGAGACGGGGGGCTACACCTTC.